This T cell receptor (beta chain) came from a study of beta chain features in type 1 diabetes. Study-wide findings and caveats: More deletions and fewer insertions at VDJ junctions were seen in type 1 diabetes patients. The naive, central memory and Treg TCRB repertoires of patients appeared to be more similar to one another than those of healthy donors.

A word on this clone: Its antigen is not identified.

Expressed TCRB transcripts were sequenced after all isolated RNA was converted to cDNA. Profiling relied on immunoSEQ multiplex PCR, and the TCRdb table lists in-frame clones only, not all of them. Of about 140,000 clones listed, roughly 10% were seen once; the top ten hold 0.5% to 0.65%. CDR1 and CDR2 from the germline V gene are SEHNR and FQNEAQ (reference sequence). V gave up 2 bases and J gave up 2 bases, with 6 bases separating them. The length of the CDR3 is 13 residues. The genes are TRBV7-9 and TRBJ2-5; TRBD2 is a possible D gene (5 bases). This sequence originates from a woman between 40 and 50 years old in good health. Specimen: central memory CD4+ T cells from blood. In nucleotides, the CDR3 is TGTGCCAGCAGCTTACTAGCTCAAGAGACCCAGTACTTC. Translated: CASSLLAQETQYF.